This T cell receptor (beta chain) appears in the sequencing data of a study of T cell responses to AZD1222 COVID-19 vaccine. Here immunoSEQ multiplex PCR was the method, and the copy in TCRdb shows in-frame clones only, minus some. Of 120,000 to 150,000 clones listed, around 89% are singletons. V lost 2 bases and J 5 bases, leaving 17 bases between the germline ends. The CDR3 length is 15 residues. Germline V gene sequence: CDR1 SGHRS, CDR2 YFSETQ. This material consisted of peripheral blood, taken on day 0 of AZD1222 vaccination. The receptor was isolated from an adult in good health. This chain links TRBV5-1 with TRBJ2-7; tentatively, D is TRBD1 (6 bases). This CDR3 reads CASSLSTTGSHEQYF. The CDR3 DNA follows: TGCGCCAGCAGCTTATCGACCACAGGGAGCCACGAGCAGTACTTC.